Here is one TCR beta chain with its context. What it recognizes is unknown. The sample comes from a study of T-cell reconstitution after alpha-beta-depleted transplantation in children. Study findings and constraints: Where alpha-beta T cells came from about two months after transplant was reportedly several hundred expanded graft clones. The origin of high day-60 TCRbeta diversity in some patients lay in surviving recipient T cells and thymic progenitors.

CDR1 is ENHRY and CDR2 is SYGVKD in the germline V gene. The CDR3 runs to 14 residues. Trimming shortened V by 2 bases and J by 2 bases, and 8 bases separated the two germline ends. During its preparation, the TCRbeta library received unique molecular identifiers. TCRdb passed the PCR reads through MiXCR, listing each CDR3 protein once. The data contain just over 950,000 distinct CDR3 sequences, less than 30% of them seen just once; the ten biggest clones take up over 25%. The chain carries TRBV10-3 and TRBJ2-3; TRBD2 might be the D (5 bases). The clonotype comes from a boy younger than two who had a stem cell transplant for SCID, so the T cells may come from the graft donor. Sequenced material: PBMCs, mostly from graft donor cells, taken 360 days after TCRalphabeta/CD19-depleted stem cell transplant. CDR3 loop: CAISERRNTDTQYF. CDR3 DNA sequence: TGTGCCATCAGTGAGCGGAGGAACACAGATACGCAGTATTTT.